This is a list of T cell receptor beta chains from one sample in a study of Ad26.COV2.S vaccination and SARS-CoV-2 variants. Here immunoSEQ multiplex PCR was the method, and the copy in TCRdb shows in-frame clones only, minus some. The table records over 400,000 clones, 80% to 95% of them present only once. Sequenced here: peripheral blood, sampled in a trial of Ad26.COV2.S vaccine versus placebo. All receptors come from a person aged 18 to 59 who received the Ad26.COV2.S COVID-19 vaccine or a placebo. CDR3s include the opening cysteine and the closing phenylalanine or tryptophan. Each record gives: CDR3 protein, CDR3 DNA, V gene, D gene, clone size, CDR3 length, J gene. The D gene is left open where the match is weak. A row's size may be missing; if present it is once, few, many or a size class.

CDR3aa: CAWTLGTGVGEQYF
CDR3nt: TGTGCCTGGACCCTCGGGACAGGGGTAGGCGAGCAGTACTTC
v_gene: TRBV30
d_gene: TRBD1
abundance: .
len: 14
j_gene: TRBJ2-7

CDR3aa: CASSLVGFGTNEKLFF
CDR3nt: TGTGCCAGCAGCTTAGTCGGTTTCGGGACTAATGAAAAACTGTTTTTT
v_gene: TRBV7-9
d_gene: .
abundance: .
len: 16
j_gene: TRBJ1-4

CDR3aa: CASSQSRVTEAFF
CDR3nt: TGTGCCAGCAGCCAAAGTAGGGTTACTGAAGCTTTCTTT
v_gene: TRBV6-6
d_gene: .
abundance: once
len: 13
j_gene: TRBJ1-1

CDR3aa: CASSPRLAGGNEQFF
CDR3nt: TGTGCCAGCAGCCCCCGACTAGCGGGAGGCAATGAGCAGTTCTTC
v_gene: TRBV7-2
d_gene: TRBD2
abundance: .
len: 15
j_gene: TRBJ2-1

CDR3aa: CASSSPPQGAWNEQFF
CDR3nt: TGTGCCAGCAGTTCCCCACCGCAGGGGGCTTGGAATGAGCAGTTCTTC
v_gene: TRBV7-2
d_gene: TRBD1
abundance: .
len: 16
j_gene: TRBJ2-1

CDR3aa: CASTGQGGPGANVLTF
CDR3nt: TGTGCCAGCACGGGACAGGGGGGACCTGGGGCCAACGTCCTGACTTTC
v_gene: TRBV7-9
d_gene: TRBD1
abundance: .
len: 16
j_gene: TRBJ2-6

CDR3aa: CAWSKTGYQETQYF
CDR3nt: TGTGCCTGGAGCAAAACAGGTTACCAAGAGACCCAGTACTTC
v_gene: TRBV30
d_gene: .
abundance: .
len: 14
j_gene: TRBJ2-5

CDR3aa: CASTLGAAYNEQFF
CDR3nt: TGTGCCAGCACCCTGGGGGCAGCTTACAATGAGCAGTTCTTC
v_gene: TRBV28
d_gene: .
abundance: .
len: 14
j_gene: TRBJ2-1

CDR3aa: CATSDAQGRNEQFF
CDR3nt: TGTGCCACCAGTGATGCACAGGGTCGGAATGAGCAGTTCTTC
v_gene: TRBV24-1
d_gene: .
abundance: .
len: 14
j_gene: TRBJ2-1

CDR3aa: CASSYPTLSGYEQYF
CDR3nt: TGTGCCAGCAGTTACCCTACGCTATCTGGGTACGAGCAGTACTTC
v_gene: TRBV6-2/TRBV6-3
d_gene: .
abundance: .
len: 15
j_gene: TRBJ2-7

CDR3aa: CASSLGHSSSYNEQFF
CDR3nt: TGTGCCAGCAGCCTAGGACACTCGAGCTCCTACAATGAGCAGTTCTTC
v_gene: TRBV7-9
d_gene: .
abundance: once
len: 16
j_gene: TRBJ2-1

CDR3aa: CASASWGGYEQYF
CDR3nt: TGTGCCAGCGCCTCGTGGGGGGGCTACGAGCAGTACTTC
v_gene: TRBV19
d_gene: TRBD2
abundance: .
len: 13
j_gene: TRBJ2-7

CDR3aa: CASSPAGNYGYTF
CDR3nt: TGTGCCAGCAGCCCAGCGGGGAACTATGGCTACACCTTC
v_gene: TRBV7-2
d_gene: .
abundance: .
len: 13
j_gene: TRBJ1-2

CDR3aa: CASSGGQNQETQYF
CDR3nt: TGCGCCAGCAGTGGGGGACAGAATCAAGAGACCCAGTACTTC
v_gene: TRBV5-1
d_gene: TRBD1
abundance: .
len: 14
j_gene: TRBJ2-5

CDR3aa: CATSRDLSSGGDTQYF
CDR3nt: TGTGCCACCAGCAGAGATCTATCGTCAGGGGGAGATACGCAGTATTTT
v_gene: TRBV15
d_gene: TRBD1
abundance: once
len: 16
j_gene: TRBJ2-3

CDR3aa: CASSVAGLPLETQYF
CDR3nt: TGTGCCAGCAGCGTAGCTGGCCTACCACTAGAGACCCAGTACTTC
v_gene: TRBV9
d_gene: .
abundance: .
len: 15
j_gene: TRBJ2-5

CDR3aa: CASSPELAGVETQYF
CDR3nt: TGCGCCAGCAGCCCCGAACTAGCGGGAGTGGAGACCCAGTACTTC
v_gene: TRBV5-1
d_gene: TRBD2
abundance: .
len: 15
j_gene: TRBJ2-5

CDR3aa: CASSQGDRRYEQYF
CDR3nt: TGTGCCAGCAGCCAAGGGGACCGACGCTACGAGCAGTACTTC
v_gene: TRBV4-2
d_gene: .
abundance: .
len: 14
j_gene: TRBJ2-7

CDR3aa: CASSPEIAETQYF
CDR3nt: TGTGCCAGCTCACCAGAGATAGCTGAGACCCAGTACTTC
v_gene: TRBV18
d_gene: .
abundance: .
len: 13
j_gene: TRBJ2-5

CDR3aa: CASSSSGTGDSYEQYF
CDR3nt: TGTGCCAGCAGCTCCTCCGGGACAGGGGATTCCTACGAGCAGTACTTC
v_gene: TRBV13
d_gene: TRBD1
abundance: .
len: 16
j_gene: TRBJ2-7

CDR3aa: CASSLGGDQPQHF
CDR3nt: TGTGCCAGCAGTTTAGGGGGTGATCAGCCCCAGCATTTT
v_gene: TRBV27
d_gene: .
abundance: .
len: 13
j_gene: TRBJ1-5

CDR3aa: CASSPGQGTTDTQYF
CDR3nt: TGTGCCAGCAGCCCGGGACAGGGGACCACAGATACGCAGTATTTT
v_gene: TRBV7-8
d_gene: TRBD1
abundance: .
len: 15
j_gene: TRBJ2-3

CDR3aa: CASSDRQGDAPSPTYEQYF
CDR3nt: TGTGCCAGTAGTGACCGACAGGGGGACGCCCCCAGCCCTACCTACGAGCAGTACTTC
v_gene: TRBV19
d_gene: TRBD1
abundance: .
len: 19
j_gene: TRBJ2-7

CDR3aa: CAWEITGGLDTEAFF
CDR3nt: TGTGCCTGGGAAATAACAGGGGGATTGGACACTGAAGCTTTCTTT
v_gene: TRBV30
d_gene: TRBD1
abundance: .
len: 15
j_gene: TRBJ1-1

CDR3aa: CASSPHSGTGDASGEKLFF
CDR3nt: TGTGCCAGCAGCCCGCACTCCGGGACAGGGGACGCGTCTGGCGAAAAACTGTTTTTT
v_gene: TRBV9
d_gene: TRBD1
abundance: .
len: 19
j_gene: TRBJ1-4

CDR3aa: CASSPATTGLGAKNIQYF
CDR3nt: TGTGCCAGCTCACCAGCGACAACAGGGCTTGGGGCCAAAAACATTCAGTACTTC
v_gene: TRBV18
d_gene: .
abundance: .
len: 18
j_gene: TRBJ2-4

CDR3aa: CASSLLGTDTQYF
CDR3nt: TGTGCCAGCAGCTTGTTGGGCACAGATACGCAGTATTTT
v_gene: TRBV7-2
d_gene: .
abundance: .
len: 13
j_gene: TRBJ2-3

CDR3aa: CSASGGTEAFF
CDR3nt: TGCAGTGCTAGCGGGGGCACTGAAGCTTTCTTT
v_gene: TRBV20-1
d_gene: .
abundance: .
len: 11
j_gene: TRBJ1-1

CDR3aa: CASSLGGASYEQYF
CDR3nt: TGTGCCAGCAGCTTAGGTGGCGCTTCCTACGAGCAGTACTTC
v_gene: TRBV11-3
d_gene: .
abundance: .
len: 14
j_gene: TRBJ2-7

CDR3aa: CATSRVTGSYEQYF
CDR3nt: TGTGCCACCAGCAGAGTGACGGGATCCTACGAGCAGTACTTC
v_gene: TRBV15
d_gene: .
abundance: .
len: 14
j_gene: TRBJ2-7

CDR3aa: CATSRSRGGQETQYF
CDR3nt: TGTGCCACCAGCAGAAGCAGGGGGGGGCAAGAGACCCAGTACTTC
v_gene: TRBV15
d_gene: .
abundance: .
len: 15
j_gene: TRBJ2-5

CDR3aa: CASSSAGTEAFF
CDR3nt: TGTGCCAGCAGTTCGGCGGGCACTGAAGCTTTCTTT
v_gene: TRBV28
d_gene: .
abundance: .
len: 12
j_gene: TRBJ1-1

CDR3aa: CASSLAGTGRPGDIQYF
CDR3nt: TGCGCCAGCAGCTTGGCCGGGACAGGGCGACCGGGGGACATTCAGTACTTC
v_gene: TRBV5-1
d_gene: TRBD1
abundance: .
len: 17
j_gene: TRBJ2-4

CDR3aa: CASSYRGRDYEQYF
CDR3nt: TGTGCCAGCAGTTACCGCGGGAGAGACTACGAGCAGTACTTC
v_gene: TRBV6-5
d_gene: TRBD2
abundance: few
len: 14
j_gene: TRBJ2-7

CDR3aa: CASKGNTIYF
CDR3nt: TGTGCCAGCAAAGGAAACACCATATATTTT
v_gene: TRBV3-1/TRBV3-2
d_gene: .
abundance: once
len: 10
j_gene: TRBJ1-3

CDR3aa: CASRSPVLGQETQYF
CDR3nt: TGTGCAAGTCGCTCCCCGGTCCTGGGCCAAGAGACCCAGTACTTC
v_gene: TRBV12-2
d_gene: .
abundance: .
len: 15
j_gene: TRBJ2-5

CDR3aa: CSARGGQSGTF
CDR3nt: TGCAGTGCTAGAGGTGGACAATCGGGCACCTTC
v_gene: TRBV20-1
d_gene: .
abundance: few
len: 11
j_gene: TRBJ1-2

CDR3aa: CASSRTGPTEAFF
CDR3nt: TGTGCCAGCAGCCGGACAGGTCCCACTGAAGCTTTCTTT
v_gene: TRBV5-4
d_gene: TRBD1
abundance: .
len: 13
j_gene: TRBJ1-1

CDR3aa: CASSEARLSYEQYF
CDR3nt: TGTGCCAGCAGTGAAGCGCGTCTCTCCTACGAGCAGTACTTC
v_gene: TRBV2
d_gene: .
abundance: .
len: 14
j_gene: TRBJ2-7

CDR3aa: CASSSTRGGTEAFF
CDR3nt: TGTGCCAGCAGCTCCACCCGGGGGGGGACTGAAGCTTTCTTT
v_gene: TRBV11-1
d_gene: .
abundance: .
len: 14
j_gene: TRBJ1-1

CDR3aa: CASLSYRDSHNEQFF
CDR3nt: TGCGCCAGCCTTAGCTATAGGGACAGCCACAATGAGCAGTTCTTC
v_gene: TRBV10-1
d_gene: TRBD1
abundance: once
len: 15
j_gene: TRBJ2-1

CDR3aa: CASSIYSGRAGETQYF
CDR3nt: TGTGCCAGTAGTATTTATAGCGGGAGGGCCGGAGAGACCCAGTACTTC
v_gene: TRBV19
d_gene: TRBD2
abundance: few
len: 16
j_gene: TRBJ2-5

CDR3aa: CATQDGSNYGYTF
CDR3nt: TGTGCCACCCAGGACGGTTCGAACTATGGCTACACCTTC
v_gene: TRBV24-1
d_gene: .
abundance: .
len: 13
j_gene: TRBJ1-2